The clone carrying this TCR beta chain was detected a few times. Its specificity is not known. From germline, CDR1 is SGDLS and CDR2 YYNGEE. This CDR3 region has 15 residues. Trimming took off 5 bases at V and 6 bases at J, with 21 bases between the two ends. Generated by immunoSEQ multiplex PCR, the TCRdb table keeps only in-frame clones and is missing some. The sample lists 8,500 to 13,000 clones, nearly 50% occurring once. This record belongs to a study of T cells in localized non-small cell lung cancer. Study findings and constraints: A higher density of T cells in blood coincided with extended overall survival. A median of approximately 54 clones ranked among the top 100 in tumor appeared in adjacent lung. Heterogeneity within the tumor remains possible, as just one region underwent sequencing. Uninvolved nearby lung showed the greatest T cell clonality, exceeding that found in tumor.

This TCR was recovered from a woman aged 35-75 years with stage II squamous cell lung carcinoma. The sample was lymph node tissue, taken before any cancer treatment. The chain couples TRBV9 to TRBJ2-7; weak D call: TRBD1 (6 bases). Written as DNA, the CDR3 is TGTGCCAGCAGACCTAAGGGAACAGGGAACGCCGAGCAGTACTTC. The encoded protein is CASRPKGTGNAEQYF.